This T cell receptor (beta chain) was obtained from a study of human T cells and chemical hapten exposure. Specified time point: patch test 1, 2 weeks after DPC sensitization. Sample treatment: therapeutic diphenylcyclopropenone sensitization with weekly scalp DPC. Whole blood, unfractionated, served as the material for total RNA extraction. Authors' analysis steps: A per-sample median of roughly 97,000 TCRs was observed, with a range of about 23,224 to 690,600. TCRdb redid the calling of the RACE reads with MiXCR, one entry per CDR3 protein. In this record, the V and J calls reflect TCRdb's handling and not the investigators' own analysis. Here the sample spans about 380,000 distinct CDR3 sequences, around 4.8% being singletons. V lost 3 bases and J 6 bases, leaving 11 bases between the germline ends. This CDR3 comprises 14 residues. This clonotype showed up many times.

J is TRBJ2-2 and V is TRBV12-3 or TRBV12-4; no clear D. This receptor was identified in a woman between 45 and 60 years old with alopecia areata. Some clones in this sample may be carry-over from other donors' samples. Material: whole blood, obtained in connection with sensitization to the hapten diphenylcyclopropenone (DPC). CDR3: CASSFRLEAGELFF. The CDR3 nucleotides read TGTGCCAGCAGTTTCCGACTTGAGGCCGGGGAGCTGTTTTTT.